The clone carrying this T cell receptor (beta chain) came up a few times. The sample comes from a study of blood T cell repertoires in COVID-19. On the study more broadly: Spain, Italy and the United States supplied samples that represented acute and convalescent COVID-19.

In the original analysis: The assay estimated nucleated cells by amplifying reference gene primers. Profiling relied on immunoSEQ multiplex PCR, and the TCRdb table lists in-frame clones only, not all of them. V, J and clone size are those of that table, while D and trimming were read from the DNA. The repertoire holds approximately 280,000 clones, with 70% to 90% as singletons. Germline lookup yields CDR1 LNHDA and CDR2 SQIVND (reference sequence). The trim removed 6 bases at V and 6 bases at J, leaving 12 bases unmatched. This CDR3 region has 16 residues. V is TRBV19 and J is TRBJ1-5, with 9 bases aligning to TRBD1. The sequenced material came from peripheral blood. The sequence was obtained from a man between 18 and 29 years old with active or convalescent COVID-19. CDR3 DNA sequence: TGTGCCAGTAGAAAGGGACAGGGTTCACAGTCTCAGCCCCAGCATTTT. The encoded protein is CASRKGQGSQSQPQHF.